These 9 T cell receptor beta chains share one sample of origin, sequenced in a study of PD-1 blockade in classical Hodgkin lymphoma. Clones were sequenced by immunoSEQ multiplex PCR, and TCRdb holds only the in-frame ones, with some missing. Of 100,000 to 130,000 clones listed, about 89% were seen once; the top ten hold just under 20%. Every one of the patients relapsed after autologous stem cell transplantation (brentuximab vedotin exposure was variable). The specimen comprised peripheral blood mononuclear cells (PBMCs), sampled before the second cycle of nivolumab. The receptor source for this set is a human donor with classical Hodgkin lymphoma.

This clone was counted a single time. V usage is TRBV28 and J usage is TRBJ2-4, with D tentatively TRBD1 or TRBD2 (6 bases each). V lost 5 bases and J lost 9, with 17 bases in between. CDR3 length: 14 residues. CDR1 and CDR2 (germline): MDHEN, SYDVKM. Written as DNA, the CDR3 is TGTGCCAGCAGTCTCCGGGGGCAGACTAGCATTCAGTACTTC. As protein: CASSLRGQTSIQYF.

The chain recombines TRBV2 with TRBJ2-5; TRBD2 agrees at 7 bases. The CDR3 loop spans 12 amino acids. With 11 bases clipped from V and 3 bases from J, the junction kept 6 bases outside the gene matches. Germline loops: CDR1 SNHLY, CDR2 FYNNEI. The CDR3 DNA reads TGTGCCGGGGGGAGGGTTGAAGAGACCCAGTACTTC. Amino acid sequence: CAGGRVEETQYF.

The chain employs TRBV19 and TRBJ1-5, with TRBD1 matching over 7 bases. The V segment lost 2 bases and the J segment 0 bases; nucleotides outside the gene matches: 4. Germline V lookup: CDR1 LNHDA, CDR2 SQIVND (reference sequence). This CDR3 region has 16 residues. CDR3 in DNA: TGTGCCAGTAGTATAACAGGGGATGGTAGCAATCAGCCCCAGCATTTT. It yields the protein CASSITGDGSNQPQHF.

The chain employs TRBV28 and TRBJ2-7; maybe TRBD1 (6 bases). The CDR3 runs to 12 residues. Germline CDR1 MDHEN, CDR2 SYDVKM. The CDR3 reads CGASRTAYEQYF. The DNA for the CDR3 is TGTGGGGCAAGTCGGACAGCCTACGAGCAGTACTTC.

In DNA, the CDR3 is TGTGCCAGTAGTGCCGGGGACAGGGACACTGAAGCTTTCTTT. This codes for CASSAGDRDTEAFF. The V gene is TRBV19, the J gene TRBJ1-1, with 9 bases matching TRBD1. The V gene end was trimmed by 5 bases and the J gene end by 3 bases; junction bases not matched to a gene: 4. Per the germline V gene, CDR1 is LNHDA and CDR2 is SQIVND (reference sequence). The CDR3 spans 14 residues. The complete variable domain, with remaining parts taken from reference TRBV19 and TRBJ1-1, reads DGGITQSPKYLFRKEGQNVTLSCEQNLNHDAMYWYRQDPGQGLRLIYYSQIVNDFQKGDIAEGYSVSREKKESFPLTVTSAQKNPTAFYLCASSAGDRDTEAFFGQGTRLTVV.

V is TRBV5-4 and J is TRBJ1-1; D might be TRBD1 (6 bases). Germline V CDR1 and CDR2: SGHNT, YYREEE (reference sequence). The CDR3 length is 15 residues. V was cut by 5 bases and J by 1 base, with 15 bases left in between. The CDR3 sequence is CASSTAPTGNTEAFF. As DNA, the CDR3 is TGTGCCAGCAGTACTGCGCCGACAGGGAACACTGAAGCTTTCTTT. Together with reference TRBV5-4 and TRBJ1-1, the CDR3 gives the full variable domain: ETGVTQSPTHLIKTRGQQVTLRCSSQSGHNTVSWYQQALGQGPQFIFQYYREEENGRGNFPPRFSGLQFPNYSSELNVNALELDDSALYLCASSTAPTGNTEAFFGQGTRLTVV.

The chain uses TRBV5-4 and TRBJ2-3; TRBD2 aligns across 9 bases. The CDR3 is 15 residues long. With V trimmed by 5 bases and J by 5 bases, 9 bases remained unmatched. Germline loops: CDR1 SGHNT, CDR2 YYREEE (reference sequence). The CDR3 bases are TGTGCCAGCAGTTTCCTTAGCGGGAGTGGAGATACGCAGTATTTT. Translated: CASSFLSGSGDTQYF.

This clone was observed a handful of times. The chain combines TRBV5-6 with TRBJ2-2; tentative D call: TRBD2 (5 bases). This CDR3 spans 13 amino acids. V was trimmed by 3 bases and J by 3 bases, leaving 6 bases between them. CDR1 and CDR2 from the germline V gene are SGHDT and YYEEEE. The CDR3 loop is CASSSRDTGELFF. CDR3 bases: TGTGCCAGCAGCTCGAGGGACACCGGGGAGCTGTTTTTT.

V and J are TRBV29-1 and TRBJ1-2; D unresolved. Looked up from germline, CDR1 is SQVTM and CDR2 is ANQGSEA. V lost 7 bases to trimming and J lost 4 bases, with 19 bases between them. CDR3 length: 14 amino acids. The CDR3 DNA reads TGCAGCGCTGCCGGAACCCCAGGTCCCTATGGCTACACCTTC. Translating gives CSAAGTPGPYGYTF.